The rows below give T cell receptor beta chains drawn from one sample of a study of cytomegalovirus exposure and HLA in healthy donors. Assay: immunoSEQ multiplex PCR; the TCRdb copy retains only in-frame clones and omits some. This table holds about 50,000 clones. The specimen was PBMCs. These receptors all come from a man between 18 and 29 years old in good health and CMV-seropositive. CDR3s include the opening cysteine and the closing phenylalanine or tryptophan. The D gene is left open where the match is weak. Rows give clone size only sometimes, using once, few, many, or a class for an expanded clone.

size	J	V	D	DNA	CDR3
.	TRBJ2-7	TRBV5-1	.	TGCGCCAGCAGCGTCTACCCGCAGGGGCCTAACTACGAGCAGTACTTC	CASSVYPQGPNYEQYF
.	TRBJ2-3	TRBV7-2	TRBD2	TGTGCCAGCAGGGTGGGGCTAGCGGGAGCCACAGATACGCAGTATTTT	CASRVGLAGATDTQYF
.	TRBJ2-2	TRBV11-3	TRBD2	TGTGCCAGCACGGCTAGCGGGAGGGGGACCGGGGAGCTGTTTTTT	CASTASGRGTGELFF
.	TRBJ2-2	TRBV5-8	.	TGTGCCAGCAGCTTGGGGACAGTCACCGGGGAGCTGTTTTTT	CASSLGTVTGELFF
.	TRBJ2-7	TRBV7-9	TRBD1	TGTGCCAGCAGCTCCCGGGACAGGACCTACGAGCAGTACTTC	CASSSRDRTYEQYF
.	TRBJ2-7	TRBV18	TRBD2	TGTGCCAGCTCACCAGGGCAGGGACTAAACGAGCAGTACTTC	CASSPGQGLNEQYF
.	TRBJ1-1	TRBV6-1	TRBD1	TGTGCCAGCAGTGAGGGACAGGAGAACACTGAAGCTTTCTTT	CASSEGQENTEAFF
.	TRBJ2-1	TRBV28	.	TGTGCCAGCAGTTTTGCGTCCACCCTAGAGAATGAGCAGTTCTTC	CASSFASTLENEQFF
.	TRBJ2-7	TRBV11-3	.	TGTGCCAGCAGCTTTAGTTCTTCCGAGCAGTACTTC	CASSFSSSEQYF
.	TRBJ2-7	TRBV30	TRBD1	TGTGCCTGGAGTCAAAAACCGGGACAGACGTACGAGCAGTACTTC	CAWSQKPGQTYEQYF
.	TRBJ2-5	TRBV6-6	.	TGTGCCAGCAGTTACGTCCAGAAAACAGTCGAGACCCAGTACTTC	CASSYVQKTVETQYF
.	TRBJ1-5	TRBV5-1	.	TGCGCCAGCAGCTTGGAACCTAGCGGCAATCAGCCCCAGCATTTT	CASSLEPSGNQPQHF
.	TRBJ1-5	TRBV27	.	TGTGCCAGCAGTTTAAAGGGGGTTCCCAATCAGCCCCAGCATTTT	CASSLKGVPNQPQHF
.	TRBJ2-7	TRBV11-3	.	TGTGCCAGCAGCTTAAGGTATAGGGGCAGCGAGCAGTACTTC	CASSLRYRGSEQYF
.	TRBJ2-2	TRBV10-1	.	TGCGCCAGCAGTGAGGGGACTGCTGGGGAGCTGTTTTTT	CASSEGTAGELFF
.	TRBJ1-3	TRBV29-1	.	TGCAGCGTTGGCGGGTCTGGAAACACCATATATTTT	CSVGGSGNTIYF
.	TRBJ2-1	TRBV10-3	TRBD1	TGTGCCATCAGGGGGACAGGAGGTGACAATGAGCAGTTCTTC	CAIRGTGGDNEQFF
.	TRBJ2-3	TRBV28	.	TGTGCCAGCAGTTTAAGTAGCGAGCAGTATTTT	CASSLSSEQYF
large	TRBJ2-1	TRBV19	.	TGTGCCAGTAGTCCTACGGGGAGTGGTGAGCAGTTCTTC	CASSPTGSGEQFF
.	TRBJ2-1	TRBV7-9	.	TGTGCCAGCAGCTTGAGCGAAATCAACAATGAGCAGTTCTTC	CASSLSEINNEQFF
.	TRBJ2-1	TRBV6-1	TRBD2	TGTGCCAGCAGTTTCAGCGGGAGCTCCTACAATGAGCAGTTCTTC	CASSFSGSSYNEQFF
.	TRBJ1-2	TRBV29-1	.	TGCAGCGTTGAGGCGGAGCCACCCTATGGCTACACCTTC	CSVEAEPPYGYTF
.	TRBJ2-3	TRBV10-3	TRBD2	TGTGCCATCAGTGGGGCCCCTAGCGGTAGTTTGCCAGATACGCAGTATTTT	CAISGAPSGSLPDTQYF
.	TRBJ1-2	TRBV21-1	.	TGTGCCAGCAGCAACTGCACATCCCCCGATAACTATGGCTACACCTTC	CASSNCTSPDNYGYTF
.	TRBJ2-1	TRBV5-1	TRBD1	TGCGCCAGCAGCTTTGGGGACAGGGGCTACAATGAGCAGTTCTTC	CASSFGDRGYNEQFF
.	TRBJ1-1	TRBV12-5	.	TGTGCTAGTGGTTTGGTACGATTACTTGGGAACACTGAAGCTTTCTTT	CASGLVRLLGNTEAFF
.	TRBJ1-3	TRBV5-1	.	TGCGCCAGCAGCCGAACAGGGACTGGAAACACCATATATTTT	CASSRTGTGNTIYF
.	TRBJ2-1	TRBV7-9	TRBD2	TGTGCCAGCAGCTTAGACCTCCGGAGCGGGAGCTCCTACAATGAGCAGTTCTTC	CASSLDLRSGSSYNEQFF
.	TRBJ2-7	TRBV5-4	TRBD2	TGTGCCAGCAGCTTGGGGGGTAGCGGGACCGCCTACGAGCAGTACTTC	CASSLGGSGTAYEQYF
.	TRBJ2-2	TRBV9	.	TGTGCCAGCAGCGTAGATATAGGGAGGTACACCGGGGAGCTGTTTTTT	CASSVDIGRYTGELFF
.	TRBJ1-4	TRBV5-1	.	TGCGCCAGCAGCCTCCGGGACAACCCAACTAATGAAAAACTGTTTTTT	CASSLRDNPTNEKLFF
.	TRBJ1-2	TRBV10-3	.	TGTGCCATCAGAGACTTAGGCGCCTTCTATGGCTACACCTTC	CAIRDLGAFYGYTF
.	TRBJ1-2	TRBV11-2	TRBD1	TGTGCCAGCAGCTTAGACGGGACAGCGTATGGCTACACCTTC	CASSLDGTAYGYTF
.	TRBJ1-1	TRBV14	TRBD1	TGTGCCAGCAGCCAAGACCAGGGACAGCTCGAAGCTTTCTTT	CASSQDQGQLEAFF
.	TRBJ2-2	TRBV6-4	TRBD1	TGTGCCAGCAGCCCCGGGACAGTTTACACCGGGGAGCTGTTTTTT	CASSPGTVYTGELFF
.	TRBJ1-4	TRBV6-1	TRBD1	TGTGCCAGCATTCCGACAGGGCGATATGAAAAACTGTTTTTT	CASIPTGRYEKLFF
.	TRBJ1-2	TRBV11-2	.	TGTGCCAGCAGCCTGATACGCCGTGAGGGCTACACCTTC	CASSLIRREGYTF
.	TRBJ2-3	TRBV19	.	TGTGCCAGTAGTAAGCCGCAGGGGCGCACAGATACGCAGTATTTT	CASSKPQGRTDTQYF
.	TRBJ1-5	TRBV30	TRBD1	TGTGCCTGGAGTGGACAGGGGAATCAGCCCCAGCATTTT	CAWSGQGNQPQHF
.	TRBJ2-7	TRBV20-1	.	TGCAGTGCCCCCACCTACGAGCAGTACTTC	CSAPTYEQYF
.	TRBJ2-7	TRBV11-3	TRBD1	TGTGCCAGCACCCGTTTTTGGGACAGGGACGACGAGCAGTACTTC	CASTRFWDRDDEQYF
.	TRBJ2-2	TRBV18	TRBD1	TGTGCCAGCTCACCAAACAGGACAGGACGGACCGGGGAGCTGTTTTTT	CASSPNRTGRTGELFF
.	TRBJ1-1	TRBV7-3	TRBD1	TGTGCCAGCAGCTCCTTTGCGGAACAGGGGAAGAACACTGAAGCTTTCTTT	CASSSFAEQGKNTEAFF
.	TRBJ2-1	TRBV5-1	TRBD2	TGCGCCAGCAGCCTGACTTTGGCGGGAGGCAGGAATGAGCAGTTCTTC	CASSLTLAGGRNEQFF
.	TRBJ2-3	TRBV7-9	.	TGTGCCAGCAGCCCCTCCGGTACTAGCACAGATACGCAGTATTTT	CASSPSGTSTDTQYF
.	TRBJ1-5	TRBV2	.	TGTGCCAGCAGACCTAGTAGAGGTGGGAATCAGCCCCAGCATTTT	CASRPSRGGNQPQHF
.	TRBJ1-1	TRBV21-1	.	TGTGGGGAGGACAGGGACACTGAAGCTTTCTTT	CGEDRDTEAFF
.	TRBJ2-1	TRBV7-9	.	TGTGCCAGCAGCCTCCTCCCCCCTAGGCATGAGCAGTTCTTC	CASSLLPPRHEQFF
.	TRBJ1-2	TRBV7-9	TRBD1	TGTGCCAGCAGCTCCGGGACAGCTCATGGCTACACCTTC	CASSSGTAHGYTF
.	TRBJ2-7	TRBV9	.	TGTGCCAGCAGCGTGGCTAGCGCTACCTACGAGCAGTACTTC	CASSVASATYEQYF
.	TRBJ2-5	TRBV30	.	TGTGCCTGGACAGAGGGAAGAGAGACCCAGTACTTC	CAWTEGRETQYF
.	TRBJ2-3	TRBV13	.	TGTGCCGGCAGCTCCAGGACAGACAGCACAGATACGCAGTATTTT	CAGSSRTDSTDTQYF
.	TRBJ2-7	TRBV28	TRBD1	TGTGCCAGCAGTTTAGGAGCAGGGGGCGCGTACGAGCAGTACTTC	CASSLGAGGAYEQYF
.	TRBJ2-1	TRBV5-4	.	TGTGCCAGCAGCGATACAGGGTATGAGCAGTTCTTC	CASSDTGYEQFF